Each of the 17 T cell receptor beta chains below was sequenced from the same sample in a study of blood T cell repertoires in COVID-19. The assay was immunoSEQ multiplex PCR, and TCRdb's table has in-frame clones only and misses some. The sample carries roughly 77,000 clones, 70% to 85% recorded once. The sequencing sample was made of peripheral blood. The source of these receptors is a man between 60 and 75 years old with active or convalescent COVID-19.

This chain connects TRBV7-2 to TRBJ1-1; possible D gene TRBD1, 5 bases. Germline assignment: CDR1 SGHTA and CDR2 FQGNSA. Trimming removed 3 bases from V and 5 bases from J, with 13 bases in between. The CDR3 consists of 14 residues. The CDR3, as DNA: TGTGCCAGCAGCTTTCAGGGTGGTGATACTGAAGCTTTCTTT. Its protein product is CASSFQGGDTEAFF.

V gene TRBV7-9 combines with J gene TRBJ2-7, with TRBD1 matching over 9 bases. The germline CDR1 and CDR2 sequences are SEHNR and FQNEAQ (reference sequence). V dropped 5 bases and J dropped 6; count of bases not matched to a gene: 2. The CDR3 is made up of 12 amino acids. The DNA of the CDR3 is TGTGCCAGCAGCGCGACAGGGGGCGAGCAGTACTTC. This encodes CASSATGGEQYF.

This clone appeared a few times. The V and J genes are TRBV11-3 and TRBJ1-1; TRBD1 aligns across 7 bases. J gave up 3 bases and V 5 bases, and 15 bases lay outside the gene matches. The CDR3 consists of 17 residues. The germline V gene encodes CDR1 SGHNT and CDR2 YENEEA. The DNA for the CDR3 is TGTGCCAGCAGCCTCGGGACAGCCGACTTGATGGACACTGAAGCTTTCTTT. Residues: CASSLGTADLMDTEAFF.

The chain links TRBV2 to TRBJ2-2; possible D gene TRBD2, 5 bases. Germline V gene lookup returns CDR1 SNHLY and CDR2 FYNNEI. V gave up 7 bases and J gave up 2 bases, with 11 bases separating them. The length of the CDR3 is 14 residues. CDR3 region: CASMEVLNTGELFF. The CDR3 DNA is TGTGCCAGCATGGAGGTCCTAAACACCGGGGAGCTGTTTTTT.

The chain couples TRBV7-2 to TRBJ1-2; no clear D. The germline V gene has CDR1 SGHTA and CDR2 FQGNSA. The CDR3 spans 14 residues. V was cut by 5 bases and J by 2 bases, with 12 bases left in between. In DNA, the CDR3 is TGTGCCAGCAGCGCCCAACGGGGAAACTATGGCTACACCTTC. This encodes CASSAQRGNYGYTF.

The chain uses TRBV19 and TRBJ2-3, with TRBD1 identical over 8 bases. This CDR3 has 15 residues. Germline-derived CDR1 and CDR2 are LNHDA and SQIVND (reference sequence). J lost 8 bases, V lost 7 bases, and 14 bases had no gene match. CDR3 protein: CASTHTGGPWSTQYF. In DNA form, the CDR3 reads TGTGCCAGTACGCATACAGGGGGGCCCTGGTCTACGCAGTATTTT.

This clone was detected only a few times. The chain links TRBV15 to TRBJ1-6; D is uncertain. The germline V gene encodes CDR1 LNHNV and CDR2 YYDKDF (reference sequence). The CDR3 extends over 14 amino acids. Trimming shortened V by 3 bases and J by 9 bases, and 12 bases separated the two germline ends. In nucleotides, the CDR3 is TGTGCCACCAGCAGGGGCCTGGTTGGTTCACCCCTCCACTTT. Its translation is CATSRGLVGSPLHF.

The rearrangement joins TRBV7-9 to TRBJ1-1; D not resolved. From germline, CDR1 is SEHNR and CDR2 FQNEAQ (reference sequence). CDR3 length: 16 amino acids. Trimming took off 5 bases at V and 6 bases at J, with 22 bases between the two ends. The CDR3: CASSLRTGSLGAEAFF. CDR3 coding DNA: TGTGCCAGCAGCCTCCGAACCGGGTCCTTGGGAGCTGAAGCTTTCTTT.

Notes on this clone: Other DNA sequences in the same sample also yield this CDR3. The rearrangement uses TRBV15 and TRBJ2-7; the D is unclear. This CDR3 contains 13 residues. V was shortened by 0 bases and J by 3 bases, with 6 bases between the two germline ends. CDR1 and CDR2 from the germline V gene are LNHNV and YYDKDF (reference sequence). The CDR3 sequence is CATSRDRSYEQYF. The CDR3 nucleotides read TGTGCCACCAGCAGAGATCGGAGCTACGAGCAGTACTTC.

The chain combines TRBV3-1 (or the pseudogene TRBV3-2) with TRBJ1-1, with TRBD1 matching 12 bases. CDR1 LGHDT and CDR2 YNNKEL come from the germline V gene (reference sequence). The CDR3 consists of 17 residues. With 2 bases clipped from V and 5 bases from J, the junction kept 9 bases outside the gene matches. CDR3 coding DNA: TGTGCCAGCAGCCAAAGTTTGGGGACAGGGGGCGCGACTGAAGCTTTCTTT. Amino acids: CASSQSLGTGGATEAFF.

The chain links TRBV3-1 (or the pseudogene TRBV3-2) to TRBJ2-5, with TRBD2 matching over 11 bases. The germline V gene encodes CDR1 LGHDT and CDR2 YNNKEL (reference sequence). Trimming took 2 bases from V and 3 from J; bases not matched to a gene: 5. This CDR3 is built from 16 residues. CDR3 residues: CASSQRLAGREETQYF. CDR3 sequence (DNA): TGTGCCAGCAGCCAACGACTAGCGGGGAGAGAAGAGACCCAGTACTTC.

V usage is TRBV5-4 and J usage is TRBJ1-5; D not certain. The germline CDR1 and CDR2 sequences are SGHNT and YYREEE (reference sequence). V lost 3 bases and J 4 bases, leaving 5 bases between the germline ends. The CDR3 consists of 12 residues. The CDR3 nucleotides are TGTGCCAGCAGCTCCCCTAATCAGCCCCAGCATTTT. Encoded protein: CASSSPNQPQHF.

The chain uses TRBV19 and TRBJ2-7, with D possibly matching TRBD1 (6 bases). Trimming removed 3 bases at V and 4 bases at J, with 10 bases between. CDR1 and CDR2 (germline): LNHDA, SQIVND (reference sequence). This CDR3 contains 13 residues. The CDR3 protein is CASSIGTSYEQYF. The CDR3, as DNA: TGTGCCAGTAGTATTGGGACATCGTACGAGCAGTACTTC.

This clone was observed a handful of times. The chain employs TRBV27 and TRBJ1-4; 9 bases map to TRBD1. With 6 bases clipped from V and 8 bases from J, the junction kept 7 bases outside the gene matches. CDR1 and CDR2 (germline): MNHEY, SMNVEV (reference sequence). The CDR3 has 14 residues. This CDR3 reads CASRLRDRAEKLFF. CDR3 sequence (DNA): TGTGCCAGCAGGCTCCGGGACAGGGCCGAAAAACTGTTTTTT.

The CDR3 spells CASSQELSGGTGIETQYF. CDR3 coding DNA: TGTGCCAGCAGCCAAGAGCTCTCGGGGGGGACAGGGATAGAGACCCAGTACTTC. The chain employs TRBV4-2 and TRBJ2-5; D is possibly TRBD1 (9 bases). The CDR3 extends over 18 amino acids. Trimming removed 0 bases from V and 4 bases from J, with 21 bases in between. Per germline, CDR1 LGHNA and CDR2 YNFKEQ.

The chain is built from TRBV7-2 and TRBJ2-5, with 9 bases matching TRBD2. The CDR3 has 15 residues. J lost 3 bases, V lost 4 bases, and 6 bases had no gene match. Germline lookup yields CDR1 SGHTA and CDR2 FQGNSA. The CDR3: CASSSNLAGEETQYF. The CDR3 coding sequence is TGTGCCAGCAGCTCGAATTTAGCGGGGGAAGAGACCCAGTACTTC.

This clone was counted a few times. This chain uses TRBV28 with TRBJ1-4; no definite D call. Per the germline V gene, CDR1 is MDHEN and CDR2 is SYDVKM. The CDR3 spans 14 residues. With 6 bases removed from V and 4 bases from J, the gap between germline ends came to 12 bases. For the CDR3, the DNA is TGTGCCAGCAGCTCGAGGTACGATAATGAAAAACTGTTTTTT. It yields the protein CASSSRYDNEKLFF.